The 19 T cell receptor beta chains given below trace back to one sample, sequenced in a study of blood T cell repertoires in COVID-19. TCRdb keeps only in-frame clones here, not all; method: immunoSEQ multiplex PCR. This table holds 30,000 to 40,000 clones, 75% to 90% found once. The sequenced sample consisted of peripheral blood. Receptor source: a man aged 55 to 70 with active or convalescent COVID-19.

The genes are TRBV12-3 or TRBV12-4 and TRBJ2-1; tentatively, D is TRBD1 (5 bases). This CDR3 has 13 residues. Trimming stripped 1 base from V and 9 bases from J, with 10 bases between. The CDR3 sequence: CASSLVLQGEQFF. DNA of the CDR3: TGTGCCAGCAGTTTAGTTCTGCAGGGTGAGCAGTTCTTC.

The chain recombines TRBV5-1 with TRBJ1-4; D might be TRBD1 (5 bases). CDR1 SGHRS and CDR2 YFSETQ come from the germline V gene. The V gene lost 4 bases and the J gene lost 7 bases, with 14 bases spanning the gap. The CDR3 runs to 14 residues. The CDR3 DNA follows: TGCGCCAGCAGCGTCGGGGGTTCCCGTGAAAAACTGTTTTTT. This codes for CASSVGGSREKLFF.

The CDR3 loop is CASSFGTLSFSTDTQYF. CDR3 sequence (DNA): TGTGCCAGCAGCTTCGGGACACTGTCCTTTAGCACAGATACGCAGTATTTT. The gene calls are TRBV7-2 and TRBJ2-3; D perhaps matches TRBD1 (6 bases). Trimming stripped 3 bases from V and 0 bases from J, with 16 bases between. Germline V gene sequence: CDR1 SGHTA, CDR2 FQGNSA. The CDR3 runs 17 residues.

The genes are TRBV2 and TRBJ2-1; a possible D gene is TRBD1 (6 bases). The ends were cut back, 3 bases at V and 5 bases at J, with 11 bases in the middle. Germline CDR1 reads SNHLY; CDR2 reads FYNNEI. This CDR3 contains 14 residues. The CDR3, as DNA: TGTGCCAGCAGTGAGGACAGCGCCAACAATGAGCAGTTCTTC. Its protein product is CASSEDSANNEQFF.

This clone was picked up a small number of times. The chain uses TRBV2 and TRBJ1-1; weak D call: TRBD1 (5 bases). The CDR3 runs to 15 residues. V dropped 7 bases and J dropped 1 base, with 16 bases sitting between them. The V gene's germline CDR1 is SNHLY and CDR2 FYNNEI. The CDR3 region is CASTVDLGENTEAFF. The CDR3 nucleotides read TGTGCCAGCACTGTTGACCTAGGGGAGAACACTGAAGCTTTCTTT.

The chain employs TRBV24-1 and TRBJ2-1; the D gene is possibly TRBD1 (7 bases). Trimming left V 6 bases short and J 3 bases short, with 32 bases between. The germline V gene has CDR1 KGHDR and CDR2 SFDVKD. CDR3 length equals 21 residues. In DNA, the CDR3 is TGTGCCACCAGTCGACCCAGGGGGGCTTCCGAGGGGCCATCTAGCTACAATGAGCAGTTCTTC. Encoded protein: CATSRPRGASEGPSSYNEQFF.

This clone appeared a few times. The chain combines TRBV6-5 with TRBJ2-3; 7 nucleotides match TRBD2. There are 15 residues in the CDR3. Germline values: CDR1 MNHEY, CDR2 SVGAGI. The ends lost 6 bases at V and 1 base at J; junction bases unmatched: 7. CDR3 coding DNA: TGTGCCAGCAGCAAAGGTCTAGCGGGCACAGATACGCAGTATTTT. Its protein product is CASSKGLAGTDTQYF.

CDR3 protein: CASSIFLSGNESSGSYEQYV. As DNA, the CDR3 is TGTGCCAGTAGTATATTCCTTAGCGGGAACGAGTCATCGGGCTCCTACGAGCAGTACGTC. V usage is TRBV19 and J usage is TRBJ2-7; TRBD2 aligns across 8 bases. The CDR3 has 20 residues. V shed 2 bases and J 0 bases; nucleotides not matched to a gene: 18. CDR1 is LNHDA and CDR2 is SQIVND in the germline V gene (reference sequence).

The chain joins TRBV29-1 to TRBJ2-3; TRBD2 agrees at 9 bases. V lost 3 bases, J lost 1 base, and 8 bases stayed unmatched. There are 16 residues in the CDR3. CDR1 and CDR2 from the germline V gene are SQVTM and ANQGSEA. The CDR3 is CSVDAGGPLGTDTQYF. The CDR3 DNA is TGCAGCGTTGATGCGGGAGGGCCGTTGGGCACAGATACGCAGTATTTT.

V is TRBV6-1 and J is TRBJ1-3; 8 positions match TRBD1. After removal of 3 bases from V and 7 bases from J, the junction contained 5 bases not matched to a gene. This CDR3 has 14 amino acids. The germline CDR1 and CDR2 sequences are MNHNS and SASEGT. This CDR3 reads CASSEWTGYNTIYF. The CDR3 nucleotides read TGTGCCAGCAGTGAGTGGACAGGGTACAACACCATATATTTT.

CDR3 region: CSVVAGGEKLFF. The CDR3 DNA reads TGCAGCGTTGTGGCGGGTGGCGAAAAACTGTTTTTT. The chain joins TRBV29-1 to TRBJ1-4; D ambiguous. From germline, CDR1 is SQVTM and CDR2 ANQGSEA. The CDR3 extends over 12 amino acids. V dropped 4 bases and J dropped 8 bases, with 11 bases sitting between them.

The chain recombines TRBV7-2 with TRBJ2-1, with 8 bases that match TRBD1. Germline-derived CDR1 and CDR2 are SGHTA and FQGNSA. Trimming cost V 5 bases and J 7 bases; bases outside gene matches: 10. This CDR3 is 15 amino acids long. The CDR3 here is CASSAGQGRLNEQFF. CDR3 nucleotide sequence: TGTGCCAGCAGCGCAGGACAGGGCAGATTGAATGAGCAGTTCTTC.

V and J are TRBV28 and TRBJ1-4, with a tentative D call TRBD1 (6 bases). The V and J ends lost 7 bases and 8 bases respectively, with 20 bases between them. Germline values: CDR1 MDHEN, CDR2 SYDVKM. The CDR3 sequence is 15 residues long. In DNA form, the CDR3 reads TGTGCCAGCACCGATTTGAGAGGGGGAAGGGAAAAACTGTTTTTT. Translated, it gives CASTDLRGGREKLFF.

The chain recombines TRBV27 with TRBJ2-5, with 11 nucleotides matching TRBD2. After removal of 2 bases from V and 1 base from J, the junction contained 0 bases not matched to a gene. This CDR3 is 15 amino acids long. From germline, CDR1 is MNHEY and CDR2 SMNVEV (reference sequence). DNA for the CDR3: TGTGCCAGCAGTTTACTAGCGGGGGGCCAAGAGACCCAGTACTTC. It codes for CASSLLAGGQETQYF.

The chain couples TRBV19 to TRBJ2-3, with TRBD2 identical over 8 bases. Germline CDR1 reads LNHDA; CDR2 reads SQIVND (reference sequence). CDR3 size: 18 residues. Trimming removed 5 bases from V and 2 bases from J; junction bases left unmatched: 15. CDR3 in amino acids: CASSPGVGGGSDTDTQYF. In DNA form, the CDR3 reads TGTGCCAGTAGTCCCGGTGTTGGCGGGGGGTCTGACACAGATACGCAGTATTTT.

The chain has TRBV20-1 and TRBJ2-5, with D possibly being TRBD2 (7 bases). Trimming stripped 3 bases from V and 3 bases from J, with 14 bases between. CDR1 is DFQATT and CDR2 is SNEGSKA in the germline V gene (reference sequence). The CDR3 consists of 14 residues. The CDR3: CSASSWGGEETQYF. DNA of the CDR3: TGCAGTGCTAGTTCCTGGGGGGGCGAAGAGACCCAGTACTTC.

There are a few counts of this clone. V and J are TRBV23-1 and TRBJ2-7; 8 bases are a match to TRBD1. TRBV23-1 is an open reading frame whose function is uncertain. CDR3 length: 16 amino acids. Trimming took 11 bases from V and 0 from J; bases not matched to a gene: 15. CDR3 DNA sequence: TGCGCCGGACCGGGACAGGAGACCTCCGGCTCCTACGAGCAGTACGTC. Translation: CAGPGQETSGSYEQYV.

The rearrangement uses TRBV5-5 and TRBJ2-2; no definite D call. The V end lost 1 base, the J end lost 6 bases, and 4 bases lay between the germline ends. There are 12 residues in the CDR3. The germline gives CDR1 SGHKS, CDR2 YYEKEE (reference sequence). The CDR3 DNA follows: TGTGCCAGCAGCTTGAGCCCCGGGGAGCTGTTTTTT. The encoded protein is CASSLSPGELFF.

This clone was found once. The rearrangement joins TRBV14 to TRBJ2-1, with TRBD2 matching over 9 bases. Germline trimming cut 1 base from V and 2 bases from J; bases unmatched to any gene: 6. The germline gives CDR1 SGHDN, CDR2 FVKESK. CDR3 size: 17 residues. The CDR3 bases are TGTGCCAGCAGCCAAGTTGGTAGCGGGAGAACCTACAATGAGCAGTTCTTC. Translating gives CASSQVGSGRTYNEQFF. The variable domain in full, completed from reference TRBV14 and TRBJ2-1, reads EAGVTQFPSHSVIEKGQTVTLRCDPISGHDNLYWYRRVMGKEIKFLLHFVKESKQDESGMPNNRFLAERTGGTYSTLKVQPAELEDSGVYFCASSQVGSGRTYNEQFFGPGTRLTVL.